One sample yielded the 10 T cell receptor beta chains listed below, sequenced in a study of T cells in Graves' hyperthyroidism and ophthalmopathy. Using RNA transcripts as the source, TCR beta CDR3 regions were amplified. First-round RT-PCR with HTBI primers amplified the TCR CDR3 region. MiXCR, run by TCRdb on the multiplex PCR reads, gives a single entry per CDR3 protein. The table has 500,000 to 600,000 distinct CDR3 sequences, just over 45% seen once; the top ten hold about 8.3%. Material: peripheral blood or thyroid tissue (not recorded which). These receptors originate from a woman younger than 30 with Graves' hyperthyroidism.

In the case of this clonotype: Since a much larger clone is just one base distant, this may be a read error. The chain joins TRBV20-1 to TRBJ2-7, with TRBD1 as a possible D gene (6 bases). CDR1 is DFQATT and CDR2 is SNEGSKA in the germline V gene (reference sequence). The CDR3 totals 13 residues. In nucleotides, the CDR3 is TGCGGTGTTCCTAGGCAGGGGATATTCGAGCAGTACTTC. This translates into CGVPRQGIFEQYF.

This clonotype was observed at least ten times. This chain uses TRBV24-1 with TRBJ1-5; unclear D gene. The CDR3 consists of 14 residues. Trimming removed 6 bases at V and 2 bases at J, with 10 bases between. The germline V gene encodes CDR1 KGHDR and CDR2 SFDVKD. DNA of the CDR3: TGTGCCACCAGTTCTGACGTGGGCAATCAGCCCCAGCATTTT. It codes for CATSSDVGNQPQHF.

This clonotype was detected ten times or more. The chain couples TRBV7-8 to TRBJ1-1, with D perhaps matching TRBD1 (5 bases). Trimming took off 2 bases at V and 3 bases at J, with 13 bases between the two ends. This CDR3 spans 15 amino acids. Germline V CDR1 and CDR2: SGHVS, FQNEAQ. The DNA of the CDR3 is TGTGCCAGCAGCTTACCCCGGGACCAGTACACTGAAGCTTTCTTT. Its protein product is CASSLPRDQYTEAFF.

This clonotype appeared many times. V is TRBV5-8 and J is TRBJ2-7, with D possibly being TRBD1 (6 bases). V lost 4 bases and J 3 bases, leaving 17 bases between the germline ends. The CDR3 is 15 amino acids. From germline, CDR1 is SGHTS and CDR2 YDEGEE. CDR3 loop: CASSRPGQTNYEQYF. The CDR3 bases are TGTGCCAGCAGCAGACCCGGACAGACAAACTACGAGCAGTACTTC. Full variable domain (missing parts from reference TRBV5-8 and TRBJ2-7): EAGVTQSPTHLIKTRGQQATLRCSPISGHTSVYWYQQALGLGLQFLLWYDEGEERNRGNFPPRFSGRQFPNYSSELNVNALELEDSALYLCASSRPGQTNYEQYFGPGTRLTVT.

CDR3: CASTPSGGDQPQYF. The CDR3 nucleotides are TGTGCCAGCACCCCGTCAGGGGGGGATCAGCCCCAGTACTTC. V usage is TRBV6-5 and J usage is TRBJ2-5; D tentatively reads TRBD1 or TRBD2 (7 bases each). The CDR3 has 14 amino acids. V shed 7 bases and J shed 9 bases, with 21 bases lying between them. Germline V gene lookup returns CDR1 MNHEY and CDR2 SVGAGI.

This clonotype was detected many times. The chain employs TRBV12-3 or TRBV12-4 and TRBJ1-3; D is undetermined. CDR3 length: 17 amino acids. Trimming left V 1 base short and J 0 bases short, with 13 bases between. This CDR3 reads CASSLGDILSSGNTIYF. Here the CDR3 DNA reads TGTGCCAGCAGTTTAGGAGACATCTTGAGCTCTGGAAACACCATATATTTT.

This clonotype was counted many times. The chain has TRBV6-1 and TRBJ1-2; no definite D call. This CDR3 has 13 amino acids. From germline, CDR1 is MNHNS and CDR2 SASEGT. Trimming left V 6 bases short and J 5 bases short, with 13 bases between. This CDR3 reads CASSGSVGYGYTF. DNA of the CDR3: TGTGCCAGCAGCGGATCTGTAGGGTATGGCTACACCTTC.

Comment on this clonotype: The final CDR3 position lacks the conserved phenylalanine or tryptophan, pointing to a likely read error. The DNA is left out, because the CDR3 cannot be placed on it with certainty; the CDR3 is given as TCRdb lists it. The rearrangement joins TRBV20-1 to TRBJ2-5. The CDR3 sequence runs 8 residues, both termini included. CDR1 DFQATT and CDR2 SNEGSKA come from the germline V gene (reference sequence). The CDR3 sequence: CSARPLLA.

There are many counts of this clonotype. The chain employs TRBV2 and TRBJ2-7, with 7 bases matching TRBD1. Germline CDR1 is SNHLY and CDR2 is FYNNEI. This CDR3 contains 14 residues. Trimming cost V 6 bases and J 0 bases; bases outside gene matches: 5. The CDR3 nucleotides are TGTGCCAGCAGCGGACAGGCCTACTCCTACGAGCAGTACTTC. Its protein product is CASSGQAYSYEQYF.

This clonotype was picked up one time. A read error may produce the germline difference seen at one junction end. Here the CDR3 reads CAGSEDLAGSLTLF. CDR3 nucleotide sequence: TGTGCCGGCAGTGAAGACCTAGCGGGATCGCTTACCCTCTTC. J is TRBJ2-5 and V is TRBV2; TRBD2 matches at 9 bases. This CDR3 is 14 amino acids long. From germline, CDR1 is SNHLY and CDR2 FYNNEI. Combining the CDR3 with reference TRBV2 and TRBJ2-5 gives the whole variable domain EPEVTQTPSHQVTQMGQEVILRCVPISNHLYFYWYRQILGQKVEFLVSFYNNEISEKSEIFDDQFSVERPDGSNFTLKIRSTKLEDSAMYFCAGSEDLAGSLTLFGPGTRLLVL.